The 29 T cell receptor beta chains below all came from one sample that was sequenced in a study of cytomegalovirus exposure and HLA in healthy donors. Vbeta (60) and Jbeta (13) primers were used in the PCR. TCRdb's copy holds only in-frame clones and misses some; the assay was immunoSEQ multiplex PCR. This repertoire shows about 93,000 clones, roughly 67% found once; its top ten account for 5.9%. The sample comprised PBMCs. Every receptor here comes from a boy aged 5 to 17 in good health and CMV-seropositive.

This clone came up a few times. The CDR3, as DNA: TGTGCCTGGAGTGTAAAGCGGGGGACCGGAGGAAACACCATATATTTT. It specifies CAWSVKRGTGGNTIYF. This sequence joins TRBV30 and TRBJ1-3; TRBD1 might be the D (5 bases). Germline CDR1 GTSNPN, CDR2 SVGIG (reference sequence). This CDR3 has 16 residues. Trimming left V 0 bases short and J 4 bases short, with 16 bases between.

The chain combines TRBV20-1 with TRBJ2-5; TRBD2 matches at 7 bases. CDR1 and CDR2 (germline): DFQATT, SNEGSKA (reference sequence). This CDR3 spans 11 amino acids. The V gene end was trimmed by 3 bases and the J gene end by 5 bases; junction bases not matched to a gene: 0. CDR3 bases: TGCAGTGCTAGGGGAGGGGAGACCCAGTACTTC. It encodes CSARGGETQYF.

The chain has TRBV9 and TRBJ2-7, with 8 positions matching TRBD2. CDR1 and CDR2 (germline): SGDLS, YYNGEE. V shed 0 bases and J 0 bases; nucleotides not matched to a gene: 2. CDR3 size: 15 residues. In DNA, the CDR3 is TGTGCCAGCAGCGTAGCTAGCGGGTTCTCCTACGAGCAGTACTTC. It codes for CASSVASGFSYEQYF.

The chain's CDR3 is CAISGARQETQYF. The CDR3, as DNA: TGTGCCATCAGTGGCGCACGCCAAGAGACCCAGTACTTC. This rearrangement joins TRBV10-3 to TRBJ2-5, with D hard to call. The CDR3 runs to 13 residues. V lost 4 bases, J lost 1 base, and 7 bases lay in between. Looked up from germline, CDR1 is ENHRY and CDR2 is SYGVKD.

The chain uses TRBV6-1 and TRBJ1-6; D perhaps matches TRBD1 (6 bases). V was trimmed by 1 base and J by 4 bases, leaving 11 bases between them. CDR1 and CDR2 (germline): MNHNS, SASEGT. There are 16 residues in the CDR3. Here the CDR3 DNA reads TGTGCCAGCAGTGAAGAGGGACATTTGTATAATTCACCCCTCCACTTT. Its protein product is CASSEEGHLYNSPLHF.

The rearrangement links TRBV27 to TRBJ1-1; D ambiguous. The CDR3 loop spans 12 amino acids. Trimming took 3 bases from V and 6 from J, leaving 8 bases between them. Per germline, CDR1 MNHEY and CDR2 SMNVEV (reference sequence). As DNA, the CDR3 is TGTGCCAGCAGTTTCCTGGGCGCTGAAGCTTTCTTT. It codes for CASSFLGAEAFF.

In DNA form, the CDR3 reads TGTGCCAGCAGCTTAAGGCTAGCGGGGGAGCTGTTTTTT. Encoded protein: CASSLRLAGELFF. The chain carries TRBV7-9 and TRBJ2-2, with D perhaps matching TRBD2 (6 bases). The germline gives CDR1 SEHNR, CDR2 FQNEAQ (reference sequence). V shed 2 bases and J shed 8 bases, with 9 bases lying between them. The CDR3 length is 13 residues. The full variable domain, with the rest looked up from reference TRBV7-9 and TRBJ2-2, is DTGVSQNPRHKITKRGQNVTFRCDPISEHNRLYWYRQTLGQGPEFLTYFQNEAQLEKSRLLSDRFSAERPKGSFSTLEIQRTEQGDSAMYLCASSLRLAGELFFGEGSRLTVL.

J is TRBJ2-1 and V is TRBV13; 10 nucleotides match TRBD2. The CDR3 length is 16 residues. Losses at the gene ends were 1 base for V and 9 bases for J; bases not matched to a gene: 9. In germline, CDR1 is PRHDT, CDR2 FYEKMQ (reference sequence). The chain's CDR3 is CASSLVPSGSGGEQFF. Here the CDR3 DNA reads TGTGCCAGCAGCTTAGTCCCTAGCGGGAGTGGGGGTGAGCAGTTCTTC. The variable domain in full, completed from reference TRBV13 and TRBJ2-1, reads AAGVIQSPRHLIKEKRETATLKCYPIPRHDTVYWYQQGPGQDPQFLISFYEKMQSDKGSIPDRFSAQQFSDYHSELNMSSLELGDSALYFCASSLVPSGSGGEQFFGPGTRLTVL.

The V and J genes are TRBV9 and TRBJ2-2, with 7 bases fitting TRBD2. After removal of 2 bases from V and 4 bases from J, the junction contained 8 bases not matched to a gene. The CDR3 consists of 16 residues. Germline V gene lookup returns CDR1 SGDLS and CDR2 YYNGEE. The CDR3 nucleotides are TGTGCCAGCAGCGTTCCGACTAGCTACGGCACCGGGGAGCTGTTTTTT. The encoded protein is CASSVPTSYGTGELFF.

This clone was recorded once. The gene calls are TRBV27 and TRBJ2-2; D might be TRBD2 (5 bases). V was clipped by 5 bases and J by 6 bases, with 10 bases between them. Germline V lookup: CDR1 MNHEY, CDR2 SMNVEV (reference sequence). The CDR3 totals 13 residues. The CDR3, as DNA: TGTGCCAGCAGTAGATTGGAGGCCGGGGAGCTGTTTTTT. It is translated as CASSRLEAGELFF.

The rearrangement links TRBV29-1 to TRBJ1-5; 8 nucleotides agree with TRBD1. The V segment lost 7 bases and the J segment 4 bases; nucleotides outside the gene matches: 9. The CDR3 spans 14 residues. The germline V gene has CDR1 SQVTM and CDR2 ANQGSEA. CDR3 DNA: TGCAGCGCCATAGGACAGGGCAATAATCAGCCCCAGCATTTT. Its translation: CSAIGQGNNQPQHF.

The CDR3 spells CASSTSGTYQETQYF. As DNA, the CDR3 is TGTGCCAGCAGCACTAGCGGGACGTACCAAGAGACCCAGTACTTC. This rearrangement joins TRBV6-6 to TRBJ2-5, with TRBD2 matching over 10 bases. The length of the CDR3 is 15 residues. Germline-derived CDR1 and CDR2 are MNHNY and SVGAGI (reference sequence). Germline trimming cut 6 bases from V and 0 bases from J; bases unmatched to any gene: 4.

The chain is built from TRBV29-1 and TRBJ2-7; D not certain. This CDR3 comprises 10 residues. Germline assignment: CDR1 SQVTM and CDR2 ANQGSEA. The V gene lost 4 bases and the J gene lost 12 bases, with 13 bases spanning the gap. DNA of the CDR3: TGCAGCGTTGCAACAAGCCAGCGGTACTTC. It translates to CSVATSQRYF.

The V and J genes are TRBV7-9 and TRBJ2-5, with a weak D call TRBD1 (6 bases). This CDR3 is 15 amino acids long. V lost 6 bases and J lost 2, with 16 bases in between. Germline assignment: CDR1 SEHNR and CDR2 FQNEAQ (reference sequence). Here the CDR3 reads CASSPHQGGQETQYF. DNA for the CDR3: TGTGCCAGCAGTCCCCACCAAGGGGGTCAAGAGACCCAGTACTTC.

The chain has TRBV5-1 and TRBJ1-1; D unresolved. The V end was cut by 0 bases, the J end by 5 bases, with 11 bases between. CDR1 is SGHRS, CDR2 YFSETQ, per germline. The CDR3 is 14 amino acids. This CDR3 reads CASSLGNGGTEAFF. CDR3 DNA: TGCGCCAGCAGCTTGGGAAATGGAGGAACTGAAGCTTTCTTT.

The chain carries TRBV2 and TRBJ2-5, with 10 bases matching TRBD2. The J call may be wrong; the DNA end is better matched by TRBJ2-7. The germline V gene has CDR1 SNHLY and CDR2 FYNNEI. The CDR3 has 13 amino acids. The CDR3 here is CASGTSGTYEQYF. Written as DNA, the CDR3 is TGTGCCAGCGGTACTAGCGGGACCTACGAGCAGTACTTC.

The J gene is TRBJ2-7, the V gene TRBV19, with TRBD2 matching over 12 bases. This CDR3 has 15 residues. With 4 bases clipped from V and 7 bases from J, the junction kept 8 bases outside the gene matches. From germline, CDR1 is LNHDA and CDR2 SQIVND (reference sequence). The CDR3 reads CASSTSSGRADEQYF. The CDR3 DNA sequence: TGTGCCAGTAGTACCTCTAGCGGGAGGGCCGATGAGCAGTACTTC. The full variable domain, its missing parts supplied by reference TRBV19 and TRBJ2-7, is DGGITQSPKYLFRKEGQNVTLSCEQNLNHDAMYWYRQDPGQGLRLIYYSQIVNDFQKGDIAEGYSVSREKKESFPLTVTSAQKNPTAFYLCASSTSSGRADEQYFGPGTRLTVT.

The gene calls are TRBV27 and TRBJ2-7, with D possibly matching TRBD1 (8 bases). The CDR3 is made up of 15 amino acids. CDR1 and CDR2 (germline): MNHEY, SMNVEV (reference sequence). V lost 5 bases to trimming and J lost 3 bases, with 17 bases between them. In DNA, the CDR3 is TGTGCCAGCAGTCTGAAACAGGGGGGGCACTACGAGCAGTACTTC. It yields the protein CASSLKQGGHYEQYF.

The chain joins TRBV2 to TRBJ2-2, with D tentatively TRBD2 (6 bases). Germline lookup yields CDR1 SNHLY and CDR2 FYNNEI. This CDR3 is built from 15 residues. V lost 5 bases and J lost 1, with 11 bases in between. The CDR3 nucleotides read TGTGCCAGCAGTCGGGACTTTCAGAACACCGGGGAGCTGTTTTTT. Protein product: CASSRDFQNTGELFF.

CDR3 coding DNA: TGCAGCGTAGCGGACAGGGTTCCCGGGGAGCTGTTTTTT. It specifies CSVADRVPGELFF. The genes are TRBV29-1 and TRBJ2-2; TRBD1 matches at 8 bases. Trimming took 6 bases from V and 6 from J; bases not matched to a gene: 6. CDR3 length: 13 amino acids. Germline V gene lookup returns CDR1 SQVTM and CDR2 ANQGSEA.

This clone has only one observation. The rearrangement links TRBV11-2 to TRBJ2-7; 8 nucleotides line up with TRBD2. Germline assignment: CDR1 SGHAT and CDR2 FQNNGV. CDR3 length: 12 residues. V gave up 5 bases and J gave up 6 bases; unmatched junction bases: 3. The CDR3 loop reads CASSPGGIEQYF. In DNA, the CDR3 is TGTGCCAGCAGCCCGGGAGGGATCGAGCAGTACTTC.

The table lists this clone with a few counts. Germline is not matched at one junction end, which may reflect a read error. The chain uses TRBV7-8 and TRBJ1-1; 9 bases agree with TRBD1. Germline CDR1 and CDR2: SGHVS and FQNEAQ. CDR3 size: 16 residues. CDR3 bases: TGTGCCAGCACAACATTACAGGGGGCTATGAAGACTGAAGCTTTCTTT. This gives the protein CASTTLQGAMKTEAFF.

This chain links TRBV6-6 with TRBJ2-2; tentatively, D is TRBD1 (5 bases). From germline, CDR1 is MNHNY and CDR2 SVGAGI (reference sequence). The CDR3 length is 16 residues. V was shortened by 2 bases and J by 2 bases, with 12 bases between the two germline ends. The CDR3: CASSYMGQYNTGELFF. In DNA form, the CDR3 reads TGTGCCAGCAGTTACATGGGGCAGTACAACACCGGGGAGCTGTTTTTT.

The V and J genes are TRBV6-1 and TRBJ1-2; 7 bases align to TRBD1. J lost 2 bases, V lost 5 bases, and 5 bases had no gene match. The CDR3 covers 14 residues. Germline CDR1 MNHNS, CDR2 SASEGT. CDR3 sequence: CASSWEQGNYGYTF. The CDR3 bases are TGTGCCAGCAGTTGGGAACAGGGGAACTATGGCTACACCTTC.

This clone appeared a few times. V and J are TRBV6-6 and TRBJ1-3; D gene uncertain. CDR1 is MNHNY and CDR2 is SVGAGI in the germline V gene (reference sequence). CDR3 length: 12 residues. Trimming removed 2 bases at V and 8 bases at J, with 7 bases between. The CDR3 reads CASSYESDTIYF. Written as DNA, the CDR3 is TGTGCCAGCAGTTACGAGTCGGACACCATATATTTT.

J is TRBJ1-1 and V is TRBV6-1; tentative D call: TRBD1 (5 bases). Between the trimmed V and J ends, which lost 8 bases and 0 bases, there was a span of 10 bases. The CDR3 is 13 amino acids. Germline CDR1 MNHNS, CDR2 SASEGT. The CDR3 reads CASSQGLNTEAFF. CDR3 DNA sequence: TGTGCCAGCTCTCAGGGCCTGAACACTGAAGCTTTCTTT.

This clone was picked up a small number of times. V gene TRBV10-3 combines with J gene TRBJ2-1; 7 bases are shared with TRBD2. CDR3 size: 13 residues. Germline-derived CDR1 and CDR2 are ENHRY and SYGVKD. V was clipped by 7 bases and J by 7 bases; unmatched bases: 7. This CDR3 reads CAITPGTMNEQFF. CDR3 bases: TGTGCCATCACCCCCGGGACTATGAATGAGCAGTTCTTC.

The chain couples TRBV5-1 to TRBJ1-1, with D hard to call. CDR3 length: 13 amino acids. Germline values: CDR1 SGHRS, CDR2 YFSETQ. V lost 7 bases to trimming and J lost 1 base, with 11 bases between them. The CDR3 reads CASGRESNTEAFF. The DNA of the CDR3 is TGCGCCAGCGGTCGGGAGTCGAACACTGAAGCTTTCTTT.

The chain recombines TRBV18 with TRBJ1-2, with a weak D call TRBD1 (5 bases). Germline V gives CDR1 KGHSH, CDR2 LQKENI. The CDR3 has 13 residues. The ends were cut back, 3 bases at V and 8 bases at J, with 13 bases in the middle. CDR3 DNA sequence: TGTGCCAGCTCACCGGGGCAGGGATGGGGCTACACCTTC. Its translation is CASSPGQGWGYTF.